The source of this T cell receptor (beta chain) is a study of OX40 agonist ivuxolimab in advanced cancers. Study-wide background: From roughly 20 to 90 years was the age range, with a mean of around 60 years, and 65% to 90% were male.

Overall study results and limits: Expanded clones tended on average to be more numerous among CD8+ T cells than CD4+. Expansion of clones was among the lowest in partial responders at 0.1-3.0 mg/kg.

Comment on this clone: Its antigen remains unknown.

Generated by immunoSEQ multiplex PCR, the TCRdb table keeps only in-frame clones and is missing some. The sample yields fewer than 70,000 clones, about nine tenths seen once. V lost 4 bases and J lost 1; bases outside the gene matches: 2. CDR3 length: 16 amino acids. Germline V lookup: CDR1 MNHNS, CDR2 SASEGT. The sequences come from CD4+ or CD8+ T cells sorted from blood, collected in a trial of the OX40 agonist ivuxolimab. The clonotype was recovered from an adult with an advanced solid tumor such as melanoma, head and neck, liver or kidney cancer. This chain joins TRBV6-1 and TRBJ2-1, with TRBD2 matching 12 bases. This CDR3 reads CASSATSGGSYNEQFF. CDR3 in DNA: TGTGCCAGCAGTGCCACTAGCGGGGGGTCCTACAATGAGCAGTTCTTC.